This T cell receptor (beta chain) was obtained from a study of CD8 T cells in ankylosing spondylitis. The J segment lost 0 bases and the V segment lost 4 bases, leaving 6 bases of the junction unmatched. The CDR3 length is 16 residues. Looked up from germline, CDR1 is SGHRS and CDR2 is YFSETQ. Study-level findings and limits: Before this, some motif variants had been reported in reactive arthritis synovial fluid and blood. From matched ankylosing spondylitis synovial fluid, disease-linked clones were reportedly recovered at significantly enriched levels. Eight highly homologous variants made up a TCR beta motif, and this motif appeared characteristic of ankylosing spondylitis blood. Within peripheral blood, clones linked to disease were CD8+ and relatively rare.

A note on this clonotype: What it binds is unknown.

TCRdb re-called the 5' RACE reads with MiXCR, one entry per CDR3 protein. The sample gives 390,000 or so distinct CDR3 sequences, about a fifth of which show up once; about 16% is in the top ten. The TCR sequence derives from a male donor with ankylosing spondylitis. V usage is TRBV5-1 and J usage is TRBJ2-2; TRBD2 matches 7 bases. Sample: blood, either unsorted or a sorted T cell fraction (not recorded which). The CDR3 bases are TGCGCCAGCAGCAGTACTAGCGCCTCGAACACCGGGGAGCTGTTTTTT. Translated: CASSSTSASNTGELFF.